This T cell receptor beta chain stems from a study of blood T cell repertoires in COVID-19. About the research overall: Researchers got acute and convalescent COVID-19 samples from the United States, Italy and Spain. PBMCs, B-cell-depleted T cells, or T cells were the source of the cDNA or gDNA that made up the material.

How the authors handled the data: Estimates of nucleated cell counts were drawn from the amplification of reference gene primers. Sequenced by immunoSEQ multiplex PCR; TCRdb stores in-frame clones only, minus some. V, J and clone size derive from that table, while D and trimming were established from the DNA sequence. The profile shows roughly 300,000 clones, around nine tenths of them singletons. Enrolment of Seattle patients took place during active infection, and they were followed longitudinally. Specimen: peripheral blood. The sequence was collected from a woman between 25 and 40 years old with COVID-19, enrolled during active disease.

This CDR3 reads CATSSNSGSYGYTF. The CDR3, as DNA: TGTGCCACCAGCTCTAACTCCGGGAGCTATGGCTACACCTTC. The chain joins TRBV15 to TRBJ1-2; D unresolved. The CDR3 totals 14 residues. V lost 5 bases and J lost 4, with 14 bases in between. Germline V gene lookup returns CDR1 LNHNV and CDR2 YYDKDF (reference sequence).